The 21 T cell receptor beta chains reported below all come from one sample, sequenced in a study of identical twins. A single record per CDR3 protein comes from TCRdb applying MiXCR to the 5' RACE reads. Seen here are some 900,000 distinct CDR3 sequences, roughly an eighth observed once, and the top ten hold about 1.5%. The same data also contributed to another study, on yellow fever vaccine responses in identical twins.

Specimen: PBMCs. These receptors came from a woman aged 18-29 years in good health.

CDR3 in amino acids: CASTLIQGNYGYTF. In DNA, the CDR3 is TGTGCCAGCACCCTAATACAGGGGAACTATGGCTACACCTTC. The genes are TRBV12-3 or TRBV12-4 and TRBJ1-2; 7 positions match TRBD1. The CDR3 covers 14 residues. Losses at the gene ends were 7 bases for V and 2 bases for J; bases not matched to a gene: 7.

V and J are TRBV6-5 and TRBJ1-5, with a possible D match to TRBD1 (6 bases). The CDR3 is 14 amino acids. Trimming cost V 5 bases and J 3 bases, with 11 bases left between them. The germline V gene encodes CDR1 MNHEY and CDR2 SVGAGI. This CDR3 is CASSNTGTNQPQHF. For the CDR3, the DNA is TGTGCCAGCAGTAACACAGGGACCAATCAGCCCCAGCATTTT.

This clonotype was seen a few times. J is TRBJ2-3 and V is TRBV6-1; 8 bases align to TRBD1. V lost 7 bases to trimming and J lost 7 bases; unmatched junction nucleotides: 13. The length of the CDR3 is 15 residues. The germline V gene encodes CDR1 MNHNS and CDR2 SASEGT. The CDR3 loop reads CASTETGAVGNTQYF. CDR3 bases: TGTGCCAGCACAGAGACAGGGGCTGTGGGAAATACGCAGTATTTT.

This chain joins TRBV11-3 and TRBJ2-1; 7 nucleotides align to TRBD2. After removal of 3 bases from V and 0 bases from J, the junction contained 8 bases not matched to a gene. The CDR3 is 17 residues long. CDR1 and CDR2 from the germline V gene are SGHNT and YENEEA. The chain's CDR3 is CASSLDQAGSSYNEQFF. CDR3 nucleotides: TGTGCCAGCAGCTTGGACCAAGCGGGAAGCTCCTACAATGAGCAGTTCTTC.

In its sample, this clonotype was seen many times. This chain uses TRBV12-3 or TRBV12-4 with TRBJ1-1; no reliable D call. CDR3 length: 15 amino acids. The V end was cut by 0 bases, the J end by 1 base, with 9 bases between. This chain's CDR3 is CASSLATGSNTEAFF. CDR3 nucleotide sequence: TGTGCCAGCAGTTTAGCGACGGGATCGAACACTGAAGCTTTCTTT.

In DNA form, the CDR3 reads TGTGCCAGCAGCTCGCCGAGTTGGGACAGGGAGGAGAATGAGCAGTTCTTC. Translated, it gives CASSSPSWDREENEQFF. The chain combines TRBV21-1 with TRBJ2-1; the table's D call TRBD1 went unverified against the DNA. TRBV21-1 is flagged as a pseudogene. The length of the CDR3 is 17 residues.

This chain uses TRBV2 with TRBJ2-5; 8 bases agree with TRBD1. Germline loops: CDR1 SNHLY, CDR2 FYNNEI. V lost 5 bases and J lost 5; bases outside the gene matches: 19. This CDR3 is 18 amino acids long. The chain's CDR3 is CASSRKPTGAVPRETQYF. The CDR3 nucleotides are TGTGCCAGCAGTAGGAAACCGACAGGGGCCGTCCCGCGGGAGACCCAGTACTTC.

This clonotype was counted ten times or more. V and J are TRBV5-1 and TRBJ2-1, with D possibly being TRBD2 (5 bases). Germline CDR1 SGHRS, CDR2 YFSETQ. Trimming removed 3 bases at V and 6 bases at J, with 13 bases between. This CDR3 has 14 residues. This CDR3 reads CASSWRTPINEQFF. DNA for the CDR3: TGCGCCAGCAGCTGGCGGACTCCTATCAATGAGCAGTTCTTC.

This clonotype was observed a few times. The rearrangement uses TRBV4-1 and TRBJ1-5; 8 nucleotides line up with TRBD1. CDR3 length: 13 residues. The V gene's germline CDR1 is MGHRA and CDR2 YSYEKL. V shed 5 bases, J shed 7 bases, and the junction held 4 bases outside the gene matches. The DNA for the CDR3 is TGCGCCAGCAGCGACAGACAGGGGCAGCCCCAGCATTTT. It translates to CASSDRQGQPQHF.

The J gene is TRBJ2-7, the V gene TRBV14; D call uncertain. Germline lookup yields CDR1 SGHDN and CDR2 FVKESK. V lost 4 bases, J lost 2 bases, and 9 bases lay in between. This CDR3 has 13 amino acids. CDR3 coding DNA: TGTGCCAGCAGCCGTGGCGAGCCCTACGAGCAGTACTTC. As protein: CASSRGEPYEQYF. The full variable domain, rest sourced from reference TRBV14 and TRBJ2-7, is EAGVTQFPSHSVIEKGQTVTLRCDPISGHDNLYWYRRVMGKEIKFLLHFVKESKQDESGMPNNRFLAERTGGTYSTLKVQPAELEDSGVYFCASSRGEPYEQYFGPGTRLTVT.

The gene calls are TRBV7-9 and TRBJ2-1, with 7 bases aligning to TRBD1. Germline CDR1 reads SEHNR; CDR2 reads FQNEAQ (reference sequence). There are 17 residues in the CDR3. J lost 5 bases, V lost 5 bases, and 15 bases had no gene match. The CDR3 sequence: CASSLLGWTGGNNEQFF. The CDR3, as DNA: TGTGCCAGCAGCCTATTAGGCTGGACAGGCGGAAACAATGAGCAGTTCTTC. The entire variable domain, with the rest obtained from reference TRBV7-9 and TRBJ2-1, is as follows: DTGVSQNPRHKITKRGQNVTFRCDPISEHNRLYWYRQTLGQGPEFLTYFQNEAQLEKSRLLSDRFSAERPKGSFSTLEIQRTEQGDSAMYLCASSLLGWTGGNNEQFFGPGTRLTVL.

This clonotype was picked up a small number of times. The CDR3: CAISENPRADEQYF. CDR3 coding DNA: TGTGCCATCAGTGAGAATCCCAGGGCCGACGAGCAGTACTTC. The gene calls are TRBV10-3 and TRBJ2-7; perhaps TRBD1 as D (5 bases). The germline CDR1 and CDR2 sequences are ENHRY and SYGVKD. With 2 bases removed from V and 5 bases from J, the gap between germline ends came to 13 bases. This CDR3 is built from 14 residues.

This clonotype was observed a few times. The rearrangement links TRBV7-9 to TRBJ2-5; no clear D. With 0 bases removed from V and 1 base from J, the gap between germline ends came to 6 bases. Germline V gene data show CDR1 as SEHNR and CDR2 as FQNEAQ (reference sequence). This CDR3 comprises 14 residues. For the CDR3, the DNA is TGTGCCAGCAGCTTAGCAGAGGCCCAAGAGACCCAGTACTTC. Protein: CASSLAEAQETQYF.

This clonotype was found a few times. The chain has TRBV10-3 and TRBJ1-6; no clear D gene. The CDR3 covers 14 residues. Trimming cost V 5 bases and J 8 bases, with 13 bases left between them. Looked up from germline, CDR1 is ENHRY and CDR2 is SYGVKD. The CDR3, as DNA: TGTGCCATCAGTATATTAGCCGGGGATTCACCCCTCCACTTT. Translated, it gives CAISILAGDSPLHF.

A few counts support this clonotype. J is TRBJ1-2 and V is TRBV6-5, with unresolved D. The CDR3 is 12 residues long. Germline assignment: CDR1 MNHEY and CDR2 SVGAGI. Trimming left V 7 bases short and J 2 bases short, with 8 bases between. The CDR3 DNA sequence: TGTGCCAGCAAGGCAGAGAACTATGGCTACACCTTC. Protein product: CASKAENYGYTF.

A few counts support this clonotype. The rearrangement joins TRBV29-1 to TRBJ2-7, with 7 bases identical to TRBD1. CDR1 and CDR2 (germline): SQVTM, ANQGSEA. Losses at the gene ends were 0 bases for V and 0 bases for J; bases not matched to a gene: 2. The CDR3 totals 14 residues. CDR3 in amino acids: CSVEEGQYSYEQYF. In DNA form, the CDR3 reads TGCAGCGTTGAAGAGGGACAGTACTCCTACGAGCAGTACTTC.

Regarding this clonotype: One end of the junction varies from germline; a read error may be responsible. V gene TRBV24-1 combines with J gene TRBJ1-2; 7 positions agree with TRBD1. The germline V gene has CDR1 KGHDR and CDR2 SFDVKD. This CDR3 has 15 residues. In nucleotides, the CDR3 is TGTGCCACCTGTGATTTCCCGACAGGGTCGGAAGGCTACACCTTC. This gives the protein CATCDFPTGSEGYTF.

The CDR3 reads CASYAEDRNEQYV. The CDR3 DNA reads TGTGCCAGCTACGCCGAAGACAGGAACGAGCAGTACGTC. This chain links TRBV6-1 with TRBJ2-7; a possible D gene is TRBD1 (6 bases). Trimming took 8 bases from V and 5 from J, leaving 16 bases between them. CDR3 size: 13 residues. The germline V gene has CDR1 MNHNS and CDR2 SASEGT.

As regards this clonotype: The missing conserved phenylalanine or tryptophan at the end of this CDR3 makes a read error likely. The chain couples TRBV13 to TRBJ2-2; D remains unclear. Germline-derived CDR1 and CDR2 are PRHDT and FYEKMQ (reference sequence). Trimming shortened V by 5 bases and J by 13 bases, and 20 bases separated the two germline ends. This CDR3 region has 14 residues. This CDR3 is CASSSGLLCWVLFC. CDR3 DNA sequence: TGTGCCAGCAGCAGTGGGCTCCTCTGCTGGGTGCTGTTTTGT.

The chain joins TRBV12-3 or TRBV12-4 to TRBJ1-1; no definite D call. The CDR3 has 14 amino acids. The germline V and J ends were trimmed by 3 bases and 4 bases, with 12 bases remaining between them. CDR3 in amino acids: CASSLKDRSTEAFF. In DNA, the CDR3 is TGTGCCAGCAGTTTGAAGGACCGCTCCACTGAAGCTTTCTTT.

This chain links TRBV3-1 with TRBJ2-7; D unresolved. V dropped 0 bases and J dropped 0 bases, with 6 bases sitting between them. Germline CDR1 LGHDT, CDR2 YNNKEL (reference sequence). This CDR3 is 14 amino acids long. As DNA, the CDR3 is TGTGCCAGCAGCCAAGATTTAGACTCCTACGAGCAGTACTTC. Translated, it gives CASSQDLDSYEQYF.